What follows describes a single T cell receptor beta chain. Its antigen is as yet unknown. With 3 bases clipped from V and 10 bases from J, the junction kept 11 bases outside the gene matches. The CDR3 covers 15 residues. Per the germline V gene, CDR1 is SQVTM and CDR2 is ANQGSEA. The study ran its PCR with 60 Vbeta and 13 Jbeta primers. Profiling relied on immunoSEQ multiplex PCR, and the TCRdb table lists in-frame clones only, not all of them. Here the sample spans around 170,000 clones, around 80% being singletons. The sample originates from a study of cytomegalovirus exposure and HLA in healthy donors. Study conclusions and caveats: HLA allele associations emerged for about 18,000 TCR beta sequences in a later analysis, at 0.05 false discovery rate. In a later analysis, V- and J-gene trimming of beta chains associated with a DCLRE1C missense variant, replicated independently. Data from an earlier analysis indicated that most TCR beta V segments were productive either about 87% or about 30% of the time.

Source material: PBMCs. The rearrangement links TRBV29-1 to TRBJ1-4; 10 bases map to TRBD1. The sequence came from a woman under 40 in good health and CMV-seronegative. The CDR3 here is CSVDRAGTGVGKLFF. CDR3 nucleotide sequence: TGCAGCGTTGATAGGGCCGGGACAGGGGTAGGAAAACTGTTTTTT.